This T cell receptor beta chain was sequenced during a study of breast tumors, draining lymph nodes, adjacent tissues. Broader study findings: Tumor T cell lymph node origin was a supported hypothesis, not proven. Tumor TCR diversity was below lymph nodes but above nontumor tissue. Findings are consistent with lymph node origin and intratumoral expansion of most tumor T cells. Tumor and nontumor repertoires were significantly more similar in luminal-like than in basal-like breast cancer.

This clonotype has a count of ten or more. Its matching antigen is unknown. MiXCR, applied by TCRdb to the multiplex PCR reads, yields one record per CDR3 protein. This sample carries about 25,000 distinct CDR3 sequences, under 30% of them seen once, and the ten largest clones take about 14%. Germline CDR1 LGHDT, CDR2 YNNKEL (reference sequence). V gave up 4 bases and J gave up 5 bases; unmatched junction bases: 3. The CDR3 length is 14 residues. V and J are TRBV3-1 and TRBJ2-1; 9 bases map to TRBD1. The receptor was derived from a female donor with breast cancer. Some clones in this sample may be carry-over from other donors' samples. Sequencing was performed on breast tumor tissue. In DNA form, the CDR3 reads TGTGCCAGCAGCCGGACAGGGGCGAACAATGAGCAGTTCTTC. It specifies CASSRTGANNEQFF.